This TCR beta chain was sequenced in a study of blood T cell repertoires in COVID-19. Study in general: Specimens from acute and convalescent COVID-19 originated in the United States, Italy and Spain. Sample material is recorded as cDNA or gDNA derived from T cells, B-cell-depleted T cells, or PBMCs.

This CDR3 is 11 amino acids long. Per germline, CDR1 LGHNA and CDR2 YNFKEQ. With V trimmed by 8 bases and J by 6 bases, 0 bases remained unmatched. In the authors' workflow: Reference gene primers were amplified, and this amplification served to estimate nucleated cell counts. Profiling relied on immunoSEQ multiplex PCR, and the TCRdb table lists in-frame clones only, not all of them. V, J and clone size derive from that table, while D and trimming were established from the DNA sequence. This table has around 50,000 clones, around 86% appearing once. This sequence joins TRBV4-2 and TRBJ2-2; 7 bases line up with TRBD2. This clonotype was sampled from a man in his 60s with active or convalescent COVID-19. The specimen was peripheral blood. In DNA form, the CDR3 reads TGTGCCAGCGGGAGGGCCGGGGAGCTGTTTTTT. Amino acids: CASGRAGELFF.